A selection of T cell receptor beta chains follows, all from one sample in a study of OX40 agonist ivuxolimab in advanced cancers. TCRdb's copy holds only in-frame clones and misses some; the assay was immunoSEQ multiplex PCR. Found here are around 90,000 clones, just under 90% of them singletons; the top ten hold over 7%. The input for sequencing was CD4+ or CD8+ T cells sorted from blood, taken in a trial of the OX40 agonist ivuxolimab. The source of these receptors is an adult with an advanced solid tumor such as melanoma, head and neck, liver or kidney cancer. Each CDR3 is given with its conserved first and last residue. A D gene is named only where the DNA matches it firmly. Rows give clone size only sometimes, using once, few, many, or a class for an expanded clone.

clone size: NA
D gene: TRBD2
V gene: TRBV13
J gene: TRBJ2-2
CDR3 protein: CASSLNLAETTGELFF
CDR3 DNA: TGTGCCAGCAGCTTGAACCTAGCGGAGACCACCGGGGAGCTGTTTTTT

clone size: NA
D gene: NA
V gene: TRBV5-1
J gene: TRBJ2-5
CDR3 protein: CASRLADREWETQYF
CDR3 DNA: TGCGCCAGCAGACTAGCCGACAGGGAGTGGGAGACCCAGTACTTC

clone size: NA
D gene: TRBD1
V gene: TRBV30
J gene: TRBJ2-5
CDR3 protein: CAWTQGAGETQYF
CDR3 DNA: TGTGCCTGGACACAGGGGGCTGGGGAGACCCAGTACTTC

clone size: NA
D gene: NA
V gene: TRBV29-1
J gene: TRBJ1-2
CDR3 protein: CSVEGGSVNYGYTF
CDR3 DNA: TGCAGCGTTGAGGGGGGATCCGTTAACTATGGCTACACCTTC

clone size: NA
D gene: NA
V gene: TRBV5-4
J gene: TRBJ2-1
CDR3 protein: CASSPRSYNEQFF
CDR3 DNA: TGTGCCAGCAGCCCCCGCTCCTACAATGAGCAGTTCTTC

clone size: NA
D gene: NA
V gene: TRBV6-5
J gene: TRBJ1-6
CDR3 protein: CASSYGTDNSPLHF
CDR3 DNA: TGTGCCAGCAGTTACGGGACGGATAATTCACCCCTCCACTTT

clone size: NA
D gene: NA
V gene: TRBV30
J gene: TRBJ2-3
CDR3 protein: CAWSGITTAGTLITDTQYF
CDR3 DNA: TGTGCCTGGAGTGGCATAACCACCGCTGGAACACTAATCACAGATACGCAGTATTTT

clone size: NA
D gene: NA
V gene: TRBV9
J gene: TRBJ1-6
CDR3 protein: CASSDRHPGSPLHF
CDR3 DNA: TGTGCCAGCAGCGACCGACACCCTGGGTCACCCCTCCACTTT

clone size: once
D gene: TRBD2
V gene: TRBV2
J gene: TRBJ2-1
CDR3 protein: CASSLAGGQLF
CDR3 DNA: TGTGCCAGCAGTTTAGCGGGCGGTCAGCTCTTC

clone size: NA
D gene: NA
V gene: TRBV27
J gene: TRBJ2-7
CDR3 protein: CASRGLYYEQYF
CDR3 DNA: TGTGCCAGCAGGGGCCTTTACTACGAGCAGTACTTC

clone size: NA
D gene: NA
V gene: TRBV28
J gene: TRBJ2-7
CDR3 protein: CASSSPSDVTNEQYF
CDR3 DNA: TGTGCCAGCAGTTCCCCTTCCGACGTAACCAACGAGCAGTACTTC

clone size: NA
D gene: NA
V gene: TRBV7-7
J gene: TRBJ1-1
CDR3 protein: CASSLSLSRRSAMNTEAFF
CDR3 DNA: TGTGCTAGCAGCTTATCCCTCTCCCGGAGATCGGCTATGAACACTGAAGCTTTCTTT

clone size: NA
D gene: NA
V gene: TRBV27
J gene: TRBJ2-1
CDR3 protein: CASRGGASYNEQFF
CDR3 DNA: TGTGCCAGCAGAGGGGGGGCCTCCTACAATGAGCAGTTCTTC

clone size: NA
D gene: NA
V gene: TRBV27
J gene: TRBJ2-1
CDR3 protein: CASSLYGLVDNEQFF
CDR3 DNA: TGTGCCAGCAGTTTATATGGGCTAGTTGACAATGAGCAGTTCTTC

clone size: NA
D gene: NA
V gene: TRBV7-3
J gene: TRBJ1-1
CDR3 protein: CASSQAGGYTEAFF
CDR3 DNA: TGTGCCAGCAGTCAAGCGGGAGGATACACTGAAGCTTTCTTT

clone size: NA
D gene: TRBD1
V gene: TRBV19
J gene: TRBJ1-1
CDR3 protein: CASSEQGGTEAFF
CDR3 DNA: TGTGCCAGTAGTGAACAGGGGGGCACTGAAGCTTTCTTT

clone size: NA
D gene: NA
V gene: TRBV2
J gene: TRBJ1-1
CDR3 protein: CATWAGSTEAFF
CDR3 DNA: TGTGCCACCTGGGCGGGCAGCACTGAAGCTTTCTTT

clone size: NA
D gene: NA
V gene: TRBV9
J gene: TRBJ1-2
CDR3 protein: CASSSGGQGYGYTF
CDR3 DNA: TGTGCCAGCAGCTCGGGGGGGCAGGGCTATGGCTACACCTTC

clone size: once
D gene: NA
V gene: TRBV12-5
J gene: TRBJ2-3
CDR3 protein: CASGLVRTVDPTDTQYF
CDR3 DNA: TGTGCTAGTGGTTTGGTCAGGACAGTCGACCCCACAGATACGCAGTATTTT

clone size: NA
D gene: TRBD2
V gene: TRBV7-3
J gene: TRBJ2-1
CDR3 protein: CASSLGAGVSNEQFF
CDR3 DNA: TGTGCCAGCAGCTTAGGGGCGGGAGTGTCCAATGAGCAGTTCTTC

clone size: NA
D gene: TRBD2
V gene: TRBV5-4
J gene: TRBJ2-1
CDR3 protein: CASSLGLADYNEQFF
CDR3 DNA: TGTGCCAGCAGCTTAGGACTAGCGGATTACAATGAGCAGTTCTTC

clone size: NA
D gene: TRBD2
V gene: TRBV11-3
J gene: TRBJ2-7
CDR3 protein: CASSGSGVTYEQYF
CDR3 DNA: TGTGCCAGCAGCGGGAGCGGGGTAACCTACGAGCAGTACTTC

clone size: NA
D gene: NA
V gene: TRBV2
J gene: TRBJ2-5
CDR3 protein: CASRAETQYF
CDR3 DNA: TGTGCCAGCAGGGCGGAGACCCAGTACTTC

clone size: NA
D gene: TRBD1
V gene: TRBV15
J gene: TRBJ1-5
CDR3 protein: CATSRDVQGMQPQHF
CDR3 DNA: TGTGCCACCAGCAGAGATGTACAGGGGATGCAGCCCCAGCATTTT